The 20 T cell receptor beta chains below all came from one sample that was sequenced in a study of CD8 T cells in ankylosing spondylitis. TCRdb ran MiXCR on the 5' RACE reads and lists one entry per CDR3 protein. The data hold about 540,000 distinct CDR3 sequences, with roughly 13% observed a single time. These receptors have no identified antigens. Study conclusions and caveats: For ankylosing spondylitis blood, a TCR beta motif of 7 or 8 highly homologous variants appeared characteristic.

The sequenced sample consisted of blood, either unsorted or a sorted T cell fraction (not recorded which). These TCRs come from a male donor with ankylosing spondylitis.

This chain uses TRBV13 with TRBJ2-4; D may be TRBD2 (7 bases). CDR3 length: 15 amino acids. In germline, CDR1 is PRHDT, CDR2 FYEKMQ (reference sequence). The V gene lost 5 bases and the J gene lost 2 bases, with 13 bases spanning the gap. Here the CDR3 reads CASSGRGETKNIQYF. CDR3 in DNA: TGTGCCAGCAGCGGGAGGGGGGAGACCAAAAACATTCAGTACTTC.

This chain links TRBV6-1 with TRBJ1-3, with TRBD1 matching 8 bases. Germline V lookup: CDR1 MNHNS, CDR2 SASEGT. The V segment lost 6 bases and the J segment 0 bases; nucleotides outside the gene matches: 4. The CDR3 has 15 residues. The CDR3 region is CASRPGQDSGNTIYF. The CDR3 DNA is TGTGCCAGCAGGCCGGGACAGGACTCTGGAAACACCATATATTTT.

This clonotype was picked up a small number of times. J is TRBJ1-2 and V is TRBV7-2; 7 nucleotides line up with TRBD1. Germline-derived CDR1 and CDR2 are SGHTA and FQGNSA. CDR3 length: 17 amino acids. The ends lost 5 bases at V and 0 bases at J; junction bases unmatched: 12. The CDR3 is CASSRTLGTVANYGYTF. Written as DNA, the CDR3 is TGTGCCAGCAGCCGGACTCTCGGGACAGTAGCTAACTATGGCTACACCTTC.

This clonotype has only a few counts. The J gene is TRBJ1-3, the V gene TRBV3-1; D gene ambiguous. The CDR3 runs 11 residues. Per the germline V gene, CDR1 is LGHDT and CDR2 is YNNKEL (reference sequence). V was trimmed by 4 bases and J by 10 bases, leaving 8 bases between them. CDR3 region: CASSREYTIYF. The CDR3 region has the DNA TGTGCCAGCAGCCGAGAATATACCATATATTTT.

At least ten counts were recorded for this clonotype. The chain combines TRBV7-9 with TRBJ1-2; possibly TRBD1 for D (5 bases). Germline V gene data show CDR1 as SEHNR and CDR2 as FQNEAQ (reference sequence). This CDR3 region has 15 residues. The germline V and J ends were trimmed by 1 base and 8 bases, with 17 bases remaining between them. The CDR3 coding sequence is TGTGCCAGCAGCTTAGATTTGCAGGGTCCATACGGCTACACCTTC. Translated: CASSLDLQGPYGYTF.

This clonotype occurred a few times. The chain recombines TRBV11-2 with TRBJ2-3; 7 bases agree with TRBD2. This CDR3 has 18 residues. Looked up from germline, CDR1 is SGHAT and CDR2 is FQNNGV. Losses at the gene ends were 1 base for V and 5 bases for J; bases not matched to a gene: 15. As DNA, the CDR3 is TGTGCCAGCAGCTTAGTTTTTTATGGCGGGAGCAATGGAGATACGCAGTATTTT. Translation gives CASSLVFYGGSNGDTQYF.

DNA for the CDR3: TGCAGCGTTGATGAGAGTGGCACAGATACGCAGTATTTT. The encoded protein is CSVDESGTDTQYF. This chain joins TRBV29-1 and TRBJ2-3, with D unclear. V dropped 3 bases and J dropped 1 base, with 8 bases sitting between them. Germline-derived CDR1 and CDR2 are SQVTM and ANQGSEA. The CDR3 is made up of 13 amino acids.

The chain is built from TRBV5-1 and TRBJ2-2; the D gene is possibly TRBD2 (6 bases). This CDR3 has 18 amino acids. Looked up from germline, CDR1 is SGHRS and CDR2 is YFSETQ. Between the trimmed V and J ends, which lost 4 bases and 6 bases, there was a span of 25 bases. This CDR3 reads CASSGTGSPALTPGELFF. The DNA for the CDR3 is TGCGCCAGCAGCGGTACCGGGAGCCCGGCCCTAACACCCGGGGAGCTGTTTTTT.

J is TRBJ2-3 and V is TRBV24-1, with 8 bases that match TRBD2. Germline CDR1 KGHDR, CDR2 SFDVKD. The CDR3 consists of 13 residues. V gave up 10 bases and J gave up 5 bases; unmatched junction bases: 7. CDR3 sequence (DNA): TGTGCCACGAAAGCGGGAGCGATAGATACGCAGTATTTT. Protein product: CATKAGAIDTQYF.

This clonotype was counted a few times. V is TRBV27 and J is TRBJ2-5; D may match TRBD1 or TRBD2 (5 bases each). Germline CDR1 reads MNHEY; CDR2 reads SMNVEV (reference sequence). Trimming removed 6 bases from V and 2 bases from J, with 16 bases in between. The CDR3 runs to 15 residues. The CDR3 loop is CASSSPGTGQETQYF. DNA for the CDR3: TGTGCCAGCAGCTCTCCTGGGACGGGACAAGAGACCCAGTACTTC.

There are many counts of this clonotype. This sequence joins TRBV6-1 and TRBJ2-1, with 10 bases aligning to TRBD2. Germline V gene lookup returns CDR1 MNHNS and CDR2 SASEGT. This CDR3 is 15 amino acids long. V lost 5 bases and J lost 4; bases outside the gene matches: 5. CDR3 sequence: CASSTGTSAYNEQFF. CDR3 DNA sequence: TGTGCCAGCAGTACCGGGACTAGCGCTTACAATGAGCAGTTCTTC.

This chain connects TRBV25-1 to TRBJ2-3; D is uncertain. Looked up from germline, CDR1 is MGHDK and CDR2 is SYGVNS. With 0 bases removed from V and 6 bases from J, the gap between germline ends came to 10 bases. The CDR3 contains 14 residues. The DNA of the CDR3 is TGTGCCAGCAGTGAATATTGGGAATCGGATACGCAGTATTTT. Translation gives CASSEYWESDTQYF.

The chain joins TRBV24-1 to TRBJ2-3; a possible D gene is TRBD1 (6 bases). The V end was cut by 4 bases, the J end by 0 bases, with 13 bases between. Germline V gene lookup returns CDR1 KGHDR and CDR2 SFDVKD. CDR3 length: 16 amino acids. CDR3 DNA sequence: TGTGCCACCAGTGACTCGACAGGTATTAGCACAGATACGCAGTATTTT. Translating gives CATSDSTGISTDTQYF.

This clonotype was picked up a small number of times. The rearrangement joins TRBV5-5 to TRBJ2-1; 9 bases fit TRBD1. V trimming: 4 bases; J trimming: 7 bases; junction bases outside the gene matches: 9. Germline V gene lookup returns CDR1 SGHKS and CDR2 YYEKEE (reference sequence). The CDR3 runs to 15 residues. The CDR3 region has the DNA TGTGCCAGCAGCAACCGGGACAGGGTAAAAAATGAGCAGTTCTTC. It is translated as CASSNRDRVKNEQFF.

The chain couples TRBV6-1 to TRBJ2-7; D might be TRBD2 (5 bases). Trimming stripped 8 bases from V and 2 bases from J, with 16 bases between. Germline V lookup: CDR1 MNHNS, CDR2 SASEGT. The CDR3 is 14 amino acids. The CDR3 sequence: CASRGYGPTYEQYV. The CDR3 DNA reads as TGTGCCAGCCGAGGGTATGGGCCAACCTACGAGCAGTACGTC.

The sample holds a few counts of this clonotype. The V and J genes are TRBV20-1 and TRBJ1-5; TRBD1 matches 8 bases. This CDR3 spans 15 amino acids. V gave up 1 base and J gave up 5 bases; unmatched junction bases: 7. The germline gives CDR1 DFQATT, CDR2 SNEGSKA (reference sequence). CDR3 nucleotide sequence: TGCAGTGCTAGAGGCGGCCAGGGGGCTGATCAGCCCCAGCATTTT. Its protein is CSARGGQGADQPQHF.

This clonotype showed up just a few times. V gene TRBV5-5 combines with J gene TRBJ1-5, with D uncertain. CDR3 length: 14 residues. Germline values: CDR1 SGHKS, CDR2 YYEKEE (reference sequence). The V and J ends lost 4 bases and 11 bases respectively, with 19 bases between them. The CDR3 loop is CASSHDTVGWAQHF. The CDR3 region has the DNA TGTGCCAGCAGCCATGACACGGTCGGCTGGGCCCAGCATTTT.

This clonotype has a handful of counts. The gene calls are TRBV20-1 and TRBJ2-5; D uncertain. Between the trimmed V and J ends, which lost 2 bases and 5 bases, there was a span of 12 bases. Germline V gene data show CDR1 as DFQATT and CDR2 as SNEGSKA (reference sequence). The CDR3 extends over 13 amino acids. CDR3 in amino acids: CSARSENEETQYF. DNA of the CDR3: TGCAGTGCTAGATCGGAAAACGAGGAGACCCAGTACTTC.

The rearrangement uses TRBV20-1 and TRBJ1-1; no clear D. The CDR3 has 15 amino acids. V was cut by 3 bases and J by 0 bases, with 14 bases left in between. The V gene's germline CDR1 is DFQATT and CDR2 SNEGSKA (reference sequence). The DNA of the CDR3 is TGCAGTGCTAGTTCAGGACTTAATATGAACACTGAAGCTTTCTTT. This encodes CSASSGLNMNTEAFF.

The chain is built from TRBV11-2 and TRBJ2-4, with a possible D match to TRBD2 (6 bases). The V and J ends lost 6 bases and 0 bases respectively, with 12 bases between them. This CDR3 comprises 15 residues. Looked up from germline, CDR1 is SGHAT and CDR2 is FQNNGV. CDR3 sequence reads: CASRGSGVAKNIQYF. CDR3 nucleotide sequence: TGTGCCAGCAGGGGATCGGGGGTAGCCAAAAACATTCAGTACTTC.